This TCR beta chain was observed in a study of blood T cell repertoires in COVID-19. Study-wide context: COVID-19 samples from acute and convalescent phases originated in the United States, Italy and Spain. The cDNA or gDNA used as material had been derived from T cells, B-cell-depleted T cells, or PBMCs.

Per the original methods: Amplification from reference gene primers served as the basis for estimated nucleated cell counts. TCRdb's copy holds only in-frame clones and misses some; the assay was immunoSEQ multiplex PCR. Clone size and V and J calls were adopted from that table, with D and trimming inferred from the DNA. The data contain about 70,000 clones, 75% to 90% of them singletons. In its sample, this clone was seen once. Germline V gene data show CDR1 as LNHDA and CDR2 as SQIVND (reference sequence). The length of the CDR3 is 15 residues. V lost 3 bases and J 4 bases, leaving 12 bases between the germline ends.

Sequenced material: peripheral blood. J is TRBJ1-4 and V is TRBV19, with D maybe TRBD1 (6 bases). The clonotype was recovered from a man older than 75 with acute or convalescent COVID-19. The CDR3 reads CASSIRQANNEKLFF. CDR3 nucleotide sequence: TGTGCCAGTAGTATTCGACAGGCAAATAATGAAAAACTGTTTTTT.